Listed here are 21 T cell receptor beta chains from one sample, sequenced in a study of T-cell reconstitution after alpha-beta-depleted transplantation in children. As it was prepared, the TCRbeta library received unique molecular identifiers. TCRdb reprocessed the PCR reads with MiXCR, giving one entry per CDR3 protein. Among about 440,000 distinct CDR3 sequences, 43% were seen once, and the ten largest hold around a quarter. The material sequenced was PBMCs, taken before TCRalphabeta/CD19-depleted stem cell transplant. The origin of the receptors is a girl aged 2-10 years with aplastic anemia, due to receive a stem cell transplant.

Here the CDR3 reads CASSFPPRESYNEQFF. The CDR3 DNA reads as TGTGCCAGCAGCTTCCCGCCGCGGGAGTCCTACAATGAGCAGTTCTTC. This chain connects TRBV11-2 to TRBJ2-1; TRBD2 matches 7 bases. Per the germline V gene, CDR1 is SGHAT and CDR2 is FQNNGV. CDR3 length: 16 residues. The trim removed 3 bases at V and 1 base at J, leaving 6 bases unmatched.

This clonotype came up a few times. The gene calls are TRBV20-1 and TRBJ2-5; D may be TRBD1 (5 bases). Trimming removed 5 bases at V and 2 bases at J, with 9 bases between. Germline-derived CDR1 and CDR2 are DFQATT and SNEGSKA (reference sequence). The CDR3 extends over 12 amino acids. CDR3 amino acids: CSAGGHQETQYF. The CDR3 region has the DNA TGCAGTGCTGGTGGACATCAAGAGACCCAGTACTTC.

The chain has TRBV28 and TRBJ1-1, with D uncertain. The V end was cut by 6 bases, the J end by 11 bases, with 10 bases between. Germline V CDR1 and CDR2: MDHEN, SYDVKM. The CDR3 spans 10 residues. CDR3 DNA: TGTGCCAGCAGAGCGGGGTATGCTTTCTTT. Its translation is CASRAGYAFF. Variable domain in full (rest from reference TRBV28 and TRBJ1-1): DVKVTQSSRYLVKRTGEKVFLECVQDMDHENMFWYRQDPGLGLRLIYFSYDVKMKEKGDIPEGYSVSREKKERFSLILESASTNQTSMYLCASRAGYAFFGQGTRLTVV.

The rearrangement joins TRBV6-2 or TRBV6-3 to TRBJ2-1; 7 nucleotides line up with TRBD1. J gave up 7 bases and V 5 bases, and 5 bases lay outside the gene matches. Germline CDR1 reads MNHEY; CDR2 reads SVGEGT. This CDR3 is 13 amino acids long. The CDR3 DNA sequence: TGTGCCAGCAGTCGAGAGGACAGGAATGAGCAGTTCTTC. Translation gives CASSREDRNEQFF.

This clonotype appeared many times. The V call is TRBV7-9, the J call TRBJ2-7, with D perhaps TRBD2 (5 bases). The CDR3 has 12 residues. Trimming shortened V by 5 bases and J by 6 bases, and 11 bases separated the two germline ends. Germline values: CDR1 SEHNR, CDR2 FQNEAQ (reference sequence). The CDR3 loop reads CASSPSSPEQYF. The CDR3 coding sequence is TGTGCCAGCAGCCCGTCTAGCCCCGAGCAGTACTTC.

The chain links TRBV20-1 to TRBJ2-1; 8 bases fit TRBD2. The germline gives CDR1 DFQATT, CDR2 SNEGSKA (reference sequence). This CDR3 is 13 amino acids long. The V segment lost 1 base and the J segment 8 bases; nucleotides outside the gene matches: 4. The DNA for the CDR3 is TGCAGTGCTAGAGCGGGAGGGTCGCATGAGCAGTTCTTC. Translation gives CSARAGGSHEQFF.

This clonotype was seen a handful of times. The V and J genes are TRBV7-2 and TRBJ2-3; weak D call: TRBD1 (5 bases). V lost 0 bases to trimming and J lost 2 bases, with 12 bases between them. CDR1 and CDR2 (germline): SGHTA, FQGNSA. The length of the CDR3 is 16 residues. CDR3 sequence: CASSLAFARATDTQYF. The CDR3 nucleotides read TGTGCCAGCAGCTTAGCTTTCGCCAGGGCCACAGATACGCAGTATTTT.

This chain connects TRBV6-1 to TRBJ2-1; 8 bases match TRBD2. The CDR3 length is 15 residues. CDR1 and CDR2 (germline): MNHNS, SASEGT. The trim removed 7 bases at V and 10 bases at J, leaving 15 bases unmatched. CDR3 protein: CASNLFSGTEFEQFF. As DNA, the CDR3 is TGTGCCAGCAATCTTTTTAGCGGGACTGAGTTCGAGCAGTTCTTC.

This clonotype appeared a few times. DNA of the CDR3: TGCGCCAGCAGCTTGGCCTGGGGCACGGGTTACGGTGAGCAGTTCTTC. It encodes CASSLAWGTGYGEQFF. The V gene is TRBV5-1, the J gene TRBJ2-1, with D perhaps TRBD1 (5 bases). The CDR3 length is 16 residues. Per germline, CDR1 SGHRS and CDR2 YFSETQ. Trimming took 0 bases from V and 9 from J, leaving 19 bases between them.

The rearrangement links TRBV7-3 to TRBJ2-1; 9 nucleotides align to TRBD2. The CDR3 spans 13 residues. J lost 9 bases, V lost 5 bases, and 5 bases had no gene match. The germline V gene encodes CDR1 SGHTA and CDR2 FQGTGA. The CDR3 here is CASSRSGSSEQFF. CDR3 sequence (DNA): TGTGCCAGCAGCCGTAGCGGGAGCAGTGAGCAGTTCTTC. Supplemented by reference TRBV7-3 and TRBJ2-1, the full variable domain reads GAGVSQTPSNKVTEKGKYVELRCDPISGHTALYWYRQSLGQGPEFLIYFQGTGAADDSGLPNDRFFAVRPEGSVSTLKIQRTERGDSAVYLCASSRSGSSEQFFGPGTRLTVL.

This clonotype was detected a few times. In DNA, the CDR3 is TGTGCCAGCAGCTCACCCATTAACAATGAGCAGTTCTTC. Its protein product is CASSSPINNEQFF. The V and J genes are TRBV13 and TRBJ2-1; no clear D. Between the trimmed V and J ends, which lost 4 bases and 5 bases, there was a span of 9 bases. Per the germline V gene, CDR1 is PRHDT and CDR2 is FYEKMQ (reference sequence). CDR3 length: 13 amino acids.

The chain has TRBV20-1 and TRBJ2-5; TRBD2 matches at 10 bases. The CDR3 length is 14 residues. Trimming took 7 bases from V and 2 from J; bases not matched to a gene: 7. Germline V gene lookup returns CDR1 DFQATT and CDR2 SNEGSKA (reference sequence). The CDR3 is CSDTLAGFQETQYF. The CDR3 nucleotides are TGCAGTGACACACTAGCGGGATTTCAAGAGACCCAGTACTTC.

The table lists this clonotype with many counts. DNA of the CDR3: TGTGCCAGCAGCCTTCCAGCGGACCCAGATACGCAGTATTTT. It specifies CASSLPADPDTQYF. The gene calls are TRBV7-9 and TRBJ2-3, with D tentatively TRBD2 (5 bases). The CDR3 covers 14 residues. Germline loops: CDR1 SEHNR, CDR2 FQNEAQ (reference sequence). Trimming left V 5 bases short and J 4 bases short, with 13 bases between. The variable domain in full, with the rest retrieved from reference TRBV7-9 and TRBJ2-3, is DTGVSQNPRHKITKRGQNVTFRCDPISEHNRLYWYRQTLGQGPEFLTYFQNEAQLEKSRLLSDRFSAERPKGSFSTLEIQRTEQGDSAMYLCASSLPADPDTQYFGPGTRLTVL.

CDR3 sequence: CASSPFLEGTDTQYF. For the CDR3, the DNA is TGTGCCAGCAGTCCATTTCTGGAGGGCACAGATACGCAGTATTTT. The chain is built from TRBV12-3 or TRBV12-4 and TRBJ2-3; maybe TRBD2 (5 bases). CDR3 size: 15 residues. The V and J ends lost 5 bases and 1 base respectively, with 13 bases between them.

The V call is TRBV20-1, the J call TRBJ2-1; the D is unclear. V lost 3 bases, J lost 0 bases, and 21 bases lay in between. Germline values: CDR1 DFQATT, CDR2 SNEGSKA (reference sequence). There are 18 residues in the CDR3. The CDR3 bases are TGCAGTGCTAGGTTCGGGCCGCCGGCTTCGAGCTCCTACAATGAGCAGTTCTTC. Protein sequence: CSARFGPPASSSYNEQFF.

Comment on this clonotype: This could be a read error, since a much larger clone is one nucleotide away. V gene TRBV9 combines with J gene TRBJ2-1; D is unclear. V dropped 8 bases and J dropped 6 bases, with 18 bases sitting between them. Germline CDR1 is SGDLS and CDR2 is YYNGEE. The CDR3 contains 14 residues. CDR3 sequence: CARSPAAGANEQFF. The CDR3 nucleotides are TGTGCCAGAAGCCCGGCGGCCGGCGCCAATGAGCAGTTCTTC.

Here the CDR3 reads CASRLHSGDTEAFF. CDR3 in DNA: TGTGCCAGCAGGTTACACTCCGGGGACACTGAAGCTTTCTTT. This chain uses TRBV6-5 with TRBJ1-1, with unresolved D. Trimming pared 6 bases from V and 3 bases from J, leaving 14 bases between. From germline, CDR1 is MNHEY and CDR2 SVGAGI. The CDR3 covers 14 residues.

This clonotype was seen at least ten times. The rearrangement links TRBV29-1 to TRBJ1-1; D perhaps matches TRBD1 (5 bases). V was pared by 5 bases and J by 10 bases, with 11 bases between. The germline gives CDR1 SQVTM, CDR2 ANQGSEA. The CDR3 is 10 amino acids. CDR3: CSVREGRAFF. The CDR3 DNA reads TGCAGCGTTCGGGAGGGGCGAGCTTTCTTT.

This clonotype was seen more than once but under ten times. The CDR3 bases are TGTGCCAGCTCACTCTTTGGGGGCGGCACAGATACGCAGTATTTT. Amino acids: CASSLFGGGTDTQYF. The chain is built from TRBV18 and TRBJ2-3, with D perhaps matching TRBD1 (6 bases). The CDR3 totals 15 residues. V was shortened by 4 bases and J by 1 base, with 12 bases between the two germline ends. Germline CDR1 reads KGHSH; CDR2 reads LQKENI.

The J gene is TRBJ2-7, the V gene TRBV28, with TRBD1 as a possible D gene (6 bases). The CDR3 runs to 12 residues. Deletions cut 6 bases from V and 3 bases from J, with 9 bases between. Germline V lookup: CDR1 MDHEN, CDR2 SYDVKM. The CDR3 region is CASSGQIYEQYF. CDR3 coding DNA: TGTGCCAGCAGCGGACAGATCTACGAGCAGTACTTC.

The chain recombines TRBV20-1 with TRBJ2-4, with 9 nucleotides matching TRBD2. There are 13 residues in the CDR3. V lost 6 bases and J lost 8; bases outside the gene matches: 8. Per the germline V gene, CDR1 is DFQATT and CDR2 is SNEGSKA (reference sequence). CDR3 DNA sequence: TGCAGTGCCCCGGCTAGCGGGACGTACATTCAGTACTTC. Protein product: CSAPASGTYIQYF.